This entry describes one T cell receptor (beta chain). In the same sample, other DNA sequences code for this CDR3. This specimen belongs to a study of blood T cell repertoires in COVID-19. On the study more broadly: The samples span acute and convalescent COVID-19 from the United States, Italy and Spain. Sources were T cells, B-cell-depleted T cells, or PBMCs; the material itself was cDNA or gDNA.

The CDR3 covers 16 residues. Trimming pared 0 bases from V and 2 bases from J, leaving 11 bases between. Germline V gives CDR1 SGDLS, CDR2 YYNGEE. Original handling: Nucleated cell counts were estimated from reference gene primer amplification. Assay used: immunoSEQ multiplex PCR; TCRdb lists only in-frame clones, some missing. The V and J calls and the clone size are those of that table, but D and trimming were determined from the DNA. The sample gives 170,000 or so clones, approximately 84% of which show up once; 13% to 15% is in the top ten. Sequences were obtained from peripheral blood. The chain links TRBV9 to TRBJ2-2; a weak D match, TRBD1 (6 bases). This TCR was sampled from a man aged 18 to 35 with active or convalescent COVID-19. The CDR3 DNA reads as TGTGCCAGCAGCGTAGTAGGGACACCCAACACCGGGGAGCTGTTTTTT. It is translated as CASSVVGTPNTGELFF.